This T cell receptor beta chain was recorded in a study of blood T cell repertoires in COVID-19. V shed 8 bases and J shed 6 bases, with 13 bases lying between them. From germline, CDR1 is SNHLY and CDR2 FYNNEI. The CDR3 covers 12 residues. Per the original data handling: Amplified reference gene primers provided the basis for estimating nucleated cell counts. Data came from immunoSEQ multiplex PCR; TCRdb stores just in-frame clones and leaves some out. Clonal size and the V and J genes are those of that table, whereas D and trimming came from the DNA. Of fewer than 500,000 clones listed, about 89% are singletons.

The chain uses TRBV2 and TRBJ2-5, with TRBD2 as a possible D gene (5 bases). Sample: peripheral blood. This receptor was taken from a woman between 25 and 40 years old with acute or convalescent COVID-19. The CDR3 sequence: CASHEGSQTQYF. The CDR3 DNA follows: TGTGCCAGCCATGAGGGTAGCCAGACCCAGTACTTC. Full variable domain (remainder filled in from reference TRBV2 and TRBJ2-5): EPEVTQTPSHQVTQMGQEVILRCVPISNHLYFYWYRQILGQKVEFLVSFYNNEISEKSEIFDDQFSVERPDGSNFTLKIRSTKLEDSAMYFCASHEGSQTQYFGPGTRLLVL.